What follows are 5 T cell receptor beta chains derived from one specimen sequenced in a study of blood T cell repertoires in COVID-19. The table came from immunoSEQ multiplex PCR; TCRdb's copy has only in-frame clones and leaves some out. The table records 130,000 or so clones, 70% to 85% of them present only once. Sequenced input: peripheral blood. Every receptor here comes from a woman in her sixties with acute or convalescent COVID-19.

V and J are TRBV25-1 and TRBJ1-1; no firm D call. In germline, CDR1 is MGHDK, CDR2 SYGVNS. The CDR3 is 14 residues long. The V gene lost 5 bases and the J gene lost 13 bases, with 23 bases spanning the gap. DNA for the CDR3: TGTGCCAGCAGTCCGTTGAGGGAAGGGTCCCAAGATTTCTTT. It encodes CASSPLREGSQDFF.

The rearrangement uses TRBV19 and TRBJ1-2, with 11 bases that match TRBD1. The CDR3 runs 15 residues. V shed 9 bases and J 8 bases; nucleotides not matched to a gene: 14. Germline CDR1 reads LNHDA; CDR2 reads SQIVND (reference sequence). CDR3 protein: CASLDPWTGGKGYTF. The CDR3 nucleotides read TGTGCCAGCCTAGACCCCTGGACAGGGGGCAAGGGCTACACCTTC.

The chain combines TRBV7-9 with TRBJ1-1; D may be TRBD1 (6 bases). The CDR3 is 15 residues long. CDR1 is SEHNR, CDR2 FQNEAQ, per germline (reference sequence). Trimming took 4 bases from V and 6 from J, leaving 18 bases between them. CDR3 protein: CASSSPTAGVAEAFF. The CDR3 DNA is TGTGCCAGCAGCTCGCCCACCGCAGGGGTGGCTGAAGCTTTCTTT.

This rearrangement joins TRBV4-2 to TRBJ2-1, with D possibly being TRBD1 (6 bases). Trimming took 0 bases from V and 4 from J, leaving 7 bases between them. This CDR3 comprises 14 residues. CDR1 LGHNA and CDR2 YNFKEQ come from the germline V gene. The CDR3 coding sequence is TGTGCCAGCAGCCAAGAGGGGGCATACAATGAGCAGTTCTTC. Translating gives CASSQEGAYNEQFF.

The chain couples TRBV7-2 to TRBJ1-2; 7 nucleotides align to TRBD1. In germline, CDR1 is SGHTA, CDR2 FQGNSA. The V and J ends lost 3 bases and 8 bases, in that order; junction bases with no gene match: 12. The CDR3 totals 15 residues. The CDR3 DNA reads TGTGCCAGCAGCTTCAGGGGGTCGAGAAATAGGGGCTACACCTTC. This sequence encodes CASSFRGSRNRGYTF.